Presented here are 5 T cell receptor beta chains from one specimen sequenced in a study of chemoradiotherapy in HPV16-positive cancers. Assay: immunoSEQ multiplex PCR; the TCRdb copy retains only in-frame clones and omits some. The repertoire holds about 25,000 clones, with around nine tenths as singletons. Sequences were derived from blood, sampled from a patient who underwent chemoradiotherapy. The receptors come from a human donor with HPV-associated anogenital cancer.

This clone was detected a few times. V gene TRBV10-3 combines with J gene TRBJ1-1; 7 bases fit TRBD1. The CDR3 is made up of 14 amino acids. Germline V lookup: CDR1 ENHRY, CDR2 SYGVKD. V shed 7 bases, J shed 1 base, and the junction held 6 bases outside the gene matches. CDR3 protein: CAITQDRRNTEAFF. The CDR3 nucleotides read TGTGCCATCACCCAGGACAGGAGGAACACTGAAGCTTTCTTT.

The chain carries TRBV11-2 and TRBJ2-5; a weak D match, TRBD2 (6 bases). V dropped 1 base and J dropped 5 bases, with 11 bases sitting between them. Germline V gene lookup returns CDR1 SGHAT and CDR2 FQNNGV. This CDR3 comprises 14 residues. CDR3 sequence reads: CASSLVGTGETQYF. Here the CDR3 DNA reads TGTGCCAGCAGCTTAGTGGGGACTGGGGAGACCCAGTACTTC.

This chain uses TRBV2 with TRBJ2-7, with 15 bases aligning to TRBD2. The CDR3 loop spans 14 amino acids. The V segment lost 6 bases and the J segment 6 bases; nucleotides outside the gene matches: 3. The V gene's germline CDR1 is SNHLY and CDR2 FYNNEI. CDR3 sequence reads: CASRPGLAGGEQYF. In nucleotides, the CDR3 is TGTGCCAGCAGGCCGGGACTAGCGGGAGGCGAGCAGTACTTC.

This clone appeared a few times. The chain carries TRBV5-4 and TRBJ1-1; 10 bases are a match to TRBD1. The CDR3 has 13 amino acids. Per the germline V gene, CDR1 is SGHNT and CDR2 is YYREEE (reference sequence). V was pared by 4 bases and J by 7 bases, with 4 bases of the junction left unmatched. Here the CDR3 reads CASSPDRGYEAFF. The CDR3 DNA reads TGTGCCAGCAGCCCGGACAGGGGGTATGAAGCTTTCTTT.

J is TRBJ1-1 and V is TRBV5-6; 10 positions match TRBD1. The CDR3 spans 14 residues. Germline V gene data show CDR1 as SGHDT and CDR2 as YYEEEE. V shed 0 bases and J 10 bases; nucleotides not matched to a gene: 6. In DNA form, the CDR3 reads TGTGCCAGCAGCTTGGGGACAGGGGGAGCTAGAGCTTTCTTT. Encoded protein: CASSLGTGGARAFF.